The entry below describes one T cell receptor (beta chain). V lost 5 bases to trimming and J lost 0 bases, with 8 bases between them. Germline-derived CDR1 and CDR2 are ENHRY and SYGVKD. The CDR3 covers 14 residues. The sample originates from a study of shared clonotypes between healthy human individuals. Repertoires were generated with immunoSEQ multiplex PCR, while TCRdb's copy carries only in-frame clones and drops some. Of roughly 1 million clones listed, about 84% are singletons. The sequencing input was memory CD4+ T cells from PBMCs. The subset denotes: CD45RA-negative fraction. This TCR was recovered from a man younger than 35 in good health. Some clones in this sample may be carry-over from other donors' samples. V and J are TRBV10-3 and TRBJ1-5, with D unresolved. The CDR3 region is CAISLDISNQPQHF. The CDR3 nucleotides read TGTGCCATCAGTTTGGATATTAGCAATCAGCCCCAGCATTTT.